What follows is one T cell receptor (beta chain) and its context. The entry originates in a study of radiotherapy plus CTLA-4 blockade in lung cancer. The CDR3 loop spans 14 amino acids. V lost 7 bases and J 2 bases, leaving 12 bases between the germline ends. From germline, CDR1 is LNHDA and CDR2 SQIVND (reference sequence). Repertoires were generated with immunoSEQ multiplex PCR, while TCRdb's copy carries only in-frame clones and drops some. Of tens of thousands of clones in the sample, approximately 79% are singletons; the top ten hold approximately 9.3%. The sequence derives from a human donor with non-small cell lung cancer who had a complete response to radiotherapy plus ipilimumab. The sample consisted of peripheral blood, taken from a patient treated with radiotherapy plus ipilimumab. The chain has TRBV19 and TRBJ2-1; no firm D call. DNA of the CDR3: TGTGCCAGTAAGGGCGCCGGAACCTACAATGAGCAGTTCTTC. This codes for CASKGAGTYNEQFF.